This TCR beta chain emerged from a study of blood T cell repertoires in COVID-19. This clone occurred once. In the original analysis: By means of reference gene primer amplification, nucleated cell counts were estimated. Method: immunoSEQ multiplex PCR; TCRdb's copy keeps in-frame clones and lacks some. That table gives V, J and clone size, and the DNA gave D and trimming. This sample has about 270,000 clones, with roughly 93% found just once. Germline V gene sequence: CDR1 LGHNA, CDR2 YNFKEQ. The CDR3 length is 16 residues. The V end lost 4 bases, the J end lost 0 bases, and 12 bases lay between the germline ends. Everyone who took part was about 18 to 90 years old, and they came from some 23 US areas.

The sequence was collected from a woman aged 40 to 49 with acute COVID-19. What was sequenced was PBMCs or T cells enriched from blood (not recorded which). This chain uses TRBV4-2 with TRBJ1-4; possible D gene TRBD1, 6 bases. CDR3 residues: CASSLLEGATNEKLFF. DNA for the CDR3: TGTGCCAGCAGCCTTTTAGAGGGGGCAACTAATGAAAAACTGTTTTTT.